A single sample is the source of the 21 T cell receptor beta chains below, sequenced in a study of control samples from healthy donors and cancer patients. Profiled with immunoSEQ multiplex PCR; TCRdb holds only in-frame clones, not every one. The profile shows 150,000 to 200,000 clones, roughly 88% of them singletons. Material: blood. Receptors originate from a man aged 18 to 29 in good health.

V and J are TRBV18 and TRBJ2-1; 8 nucleotides agree with TRBD2. Trimming took 2 bases from V and 0 from J; bases not matched to a gene: 6. There are 17 residues in the CDR3. Germline V gene sequence: CDR1 KGHSH, CDR2 LQKENI. The CDR3 region has the DNA TGTGCCAGCTCACCAAACAGCGGGGGCCGCTCCTACAATGAGCAGTTCTTC. It translates to CASSPNSGGRSYNEQFF. Using reference TRBV18 and TRBJ2-1 for the parts outside the CDR3, the full variable domain is NAGVMQNPRHLVRRRGQEARLRCSPMKGHSHVYWYRQLPEEGLKFMVYLQKENIIDESGMPKERFSAEFPKEGPSILRIQQVVRGDSAAYFCASSPNSGGRSYNEQFFGPGTRLTVL.

The chain has TRBV5-4 and TRBJ1-2; 9 bases map to TRBD1. The CDR3 loop spans 14 amino acids. In germline, CDR1 is SGHNT, CDR2 YYREEE (reference sequence). V lost 4 bases to trimming and J lost 6 bases; unmatched junction nucleotides: 7. The CDR3 DNA sequence: TGTGCCAGCAGCCAACCCACAGGGGGCAATGGCTACACCTTC. It yields the protein CASSQPTGGNGYTF.

The J gene is TRBJ2-2, the V gene TRBV6-6; D gene ambiguous. Trimming stripped 0 bases from V and 6 bases from J, with 11 bases between. CDR1 and CDR2 (germline): MNHNY, SVGAGI (reference sequence). This CDR3 is built from 15 residues. The CDR3 here is CASSYSRPVPGELFF. For the CDR3, the DNA is TGTGCCAGCAGTTACTCCCGTCCCGTCCCCGGGGAGCTGTTTTTT.

The chain's CDR3 is CASSATGNSPLHF. The DNA of the CDR3 is TGTGCCAGCAGCGCCACTGGGAATTCACCCCTCCACTTT. The chain links TRBV9 to TRBJ1-6, with D uncertain. The CDR3 has 13 residues. V was shortened by 3 bases and J by 7 bases, with 8 bases between the two germline ends. Germline lookup yields CDR1 SGDLS and CDR2 YYNGEE. Complete variable domain (other parts from reference TRBV9 and TRBJ1-6): DSGVTQTPKHLITATGQRVTLRCSPRSGDLSVYWYQQSLDQGLQFLIQYYNGEERAKGNILERFSAQQFPDLHSELNLSSLELGDSALYFCASSATGNSPLHFGNGTRLTVT.

DNA of the CDR3: TGTGCCAGCACCACTGGACACTCCCAAGAGACCCAGTACTTC. It yields the protein CASTTGHSQETQYF. V usage is TRBV2 and J usage is TRBJ2-5; maybe TRBD1 (5 bases). Germline V gives CDR1 SNHLY, CDR2 FYNNEI. This CDR3 has 14 residues. The V gene lost 7 bases and the J gene lost 1 base, with 13 bases spanning the gap.

V is TRBV7-6 and J is TRBJ2-5; weak D call: TRBD1 (5 bases). Germline CDR1 is SGHVS and CDR2 is FNYEAQ. Trimming pared 8 bases from V and 0 bases from J, leaving 13 bases between. The CDR3 is 14 residues long. The CDR3 DNA is TGTGCCAGCGGCCACAGGACGAACCAAGAGACCCAGTACTTC. This gives the protein CASGHRTNQETQYF.

The gene calls are TRBV28 and TRBJ1-1; 12 nucleotides line up with TRBD1. Germline assignment: CDR1 MDHEN and CDR2 SYDVKM. The CDR3 has 15 residues. V lost 2 bases to trimming and J lost 10 bases; unmatched junction nucleotides: 8. Here the CDR3 reads CASSLPGQGATRAFF. As DNA, the CDR3 is TGTGCCAGCAGTTTACCGGGACAGGGGGCTACGCGAGCTTTCTTT.

The rearrangement joins TRBV6-2 or TRBV6-3 to TRBJ1-2; D gene unclear. CDR1 and CDR2 (germline): MNHEY, SVGEGT. CDR3 length equals 19 residues. Trimming cost V 2 bases and J 1 base, with 23 bases left between them. DNA of the CDR3: TGTGCCAGCAGTTACCCTCACGGGCCCACAGCGACCTTTAACTATGGCTACACCTTC. Amino acid sequence: CASSYPHGPTATFNYGYTF.

This chain links TRBV13 with TRBJ2-7; TRBD2 aligns across 9 bases. V lost 1 base, J lost 7 bases, and 8 bases stayed unmatched. CDR1 and CDR2 from the germline V gene are PRHDT and FYEKMQ (reference sequence). This CDR3 spans 15 amino acids. DNA of the CDR3: TGTGCCAGCAGCTTAGAGGGCGGGGGGGCCGAAGAGCAGTACTTC. It yields the protein CASSLEGGGAEEQYF.

To note about this clone: Relative to the germline gene, one junction end is altered; a read error may explain this. V gene TRBV7-2 combines with J gene TRBJ1-1; D ambiguous. Looked up from germline, CDR1 is SGHTA and CDR2 is FQGNSA. The CDR3 length is 13 residues. This chain's CDR3 is CVSSLSAATEAFF. CDR3 nucleotide sequence: TGTGTCAGCAGCTTATCTGCGGCCACTGAAGCTTTCTTT.

This chain joins TRBV19 and TRBJ2-5; a weak D match, TRBD1 (5 bases). The V gene lost 3 bases and the J gene lost 5 bases, with 13 bases spanning the gap. The CDR3 loop spans 14 amino acids. Germline V gene sequence: CDR1 LNHDA, CDR2 SQIVND (reference sequence). CDR3 protein: CASSMGQGEETQYF. CDR3 bases: TGTGCCAGTAGTATGGGCCAGGGTGAGGAGACCCAGTACTTC.

This clone was seen more than once but under ten times. The rearrangement uses TRBV4-1 and TRBJ2-3, with TRBD2 identical over 15 bases. CDR3 length equals 18 residues. From germline, CDR1 is MGHRA and CDR2 YSYEKL. V lost 2 bases and J lost 3; bases outside the gene matches: 6. The CDR3 DNA reads as TGCGCCAGCAGCCAACCCGGACTAGCGGGGGGGCCGACAGATACGCAGTATTTT. Amino acid sequence: CASSQPGLAGGPTDTQYF.

CDR3: CASSFLQTNVLTF. The CDR3 bases are TGTGCCAGCAGTTTCTTACAGACCAACGTCCTGACTTTC. V gene TRBV12-3 or TRBV12-4 combines with J gene TRBJ2-6; D remains unclear. The CDR3 has 13 amino acids. Trimming left V 3 bases short and J 8 bases short, with 8 bases between.

This chain connects TRBV7-8 to TRBJ2-1; D is unresolved. With 0 bases removed from V and 5 bases from J, the gap between germline ends came to 5 bases. Germline V CDR1 and CDR2: SGHVS, FQNEAQ. This CDR3 spans 13 amino acids. Here the CDR3 DNA reads TGTGCCAGCAGCTTAGCGTTGGACAATGAGCAGTTCTTC. Its protein product is CASSLALDNEQFF.

The chain uses TRBV2 and TRBJ2-4, with D perhaps matching TRBD2 (5 bases). Germline loops: CDR1 SNHLY, CDR2 FYNNEI. The V end lost 4 bases, the J end lost 6 bases, and 13 bases lay between the germline ends. The CDR3 is 14 amino acids. The CDR3 here is CASSASPGINIQYF. Here the CDR3 DNA reads TGTGCCAGCAGTGCCAGTCCCGGGATAAACATTCAGTACTTC. Supplemented by reference TRBV2 and TRBJ2-4, the full variable domain reads EPEVTQTPSHQVTQMGQEVILRCVPISNHLYFYWYRQILGQKVEFLVSFYNNEISEKSEIFDDQFSVERPDGSNFTLKIRSTKLEDSAMYFCASSASPGINIQYFGAGTRLSVL.

This clone was seen just once. CDR3 DNA sequence: TGTGCCAGCAGTTACGGGCTAGCGGGGGTCCGACAATATTTT. Residues: CASSYGLAGVRQYF. The chain combines TRBV6-5 with TRBJ2-3, with 10 bases lining up with TRBD2. The V gene end was trimmed by 2 bases and the J gene end by 15 bases; junction bases not matched to a gene: 11. CDR3 size: 14 residues. CDR1 is MNHEY, CDR2 SVGAGI, per germline.

Here the CDR3 DNA reads TGCGCCAGCAGCTTGGGACAGATCCAAGAGACCCAGTACTTC. Amino acids: CASSLGQIQETQYF. The chain couples TRBV5-1 to TRBJ2-5, with D possibly matching TRBD1 (5 bases). The CDR3 sequence is 14 residues long. The V and J ends lost 0 bases and 1 base respectively, with 7 bases between them. CDR1 is SGHRS, CDR2 YFSETQ, per germline.

The chain's CDR3 is CASSPDRGTDTQYF. Written as DNA, the CDR3 is TGTGCCAGCAGCCCCGACAGGGGAACAGATACGCAGTATTTT. The chain employs TRBV11-2 and TRBJ2-3, with 8 bases aligning to TRBD1. The CDR3 loop spans 14 amino acids. Germline lookup yields CDR1 SGHAT and CDR2 FQNNGV. Trimming removed 5 bases from V and 3 bases from J; junction bases left unmatched: 4. The whole variable domain, filled in from reference TRBV11-2 and TRBJ2-3, reads EAGVAQSPRYKIIEKRQSVAFWCNPISGHATLYWYQQILGQGPKLLIQFQNNGVVDDSQLPKDRFSAERLKGVDSTLKIQPAKLEDSAVYLCASSPDRGTDTQYFGPGTRLTVL.

This chain joins TRBV5-4 and TRBJ2-3, with D perhaps matching TRBD1 (5 bases). The ends were cut back, 0 bases at V and 0 bases at J, with 8 bases in the middle. CDR3 length: 15 residues. The germline V gene encodes CDR1 SGHNT and CDR2 YYREEE (reference sequence). The CDR3 DNA reads as TGTGCCAGCAGCTTGGACAGGAGTAGCACAGATACGCAGTATTTT. The encoded protein is CASSLDRSSTDTQYF.

Details on this clone: The same CDR3 is also encoded by other DNA sequences in this sample. The CDR3 DNA reads TGTGCCTGGAGCGGGGGATCCTCCTACGAGCAGTACTTC. Translating it yields CAWSGGSSYEQYF. The chain uses TRBV30 and TRBJ2-7; D perhaps matches TRBD2 (6 bases). V was pared by 3 bases and J by 0 bases, with 9 bases between. Per the germline V gene, CDR1 is GTSNPN and CDR2 is SVGIG (reference sequence). This CDR3 is built from 13 residues.

This rearrangement joins TRBV7-9 to TRBJ2-1; no definite D call. Germline V CDR1 and CDR2: SEHNR, FQNEAQ (reference sequence). The CDR3 is 17 residues long. Trimming shortened V by 4 bases and J by 0 bases, and 16 bases separated the two germline ends. CDR3 region: CASSSLIDGRSYNEQFF. In DNA form, the CDR3 reads TGTGCCAGCAGCTCTCTGATTGACGGCCGCTCCTACAATGAGCAGTTCTTC.